Listed below are T cell receptor beta chains from one sample, sequenced in a study of T-cell memory formation after mild COVID-19. TCRdb redid the calling of the 5' RACE reads with MiXCR, one entry per CDR3 protein. The sample has around 320,000 distinct CDR3 sequences, around 19% seen once; the top ten hold around 21%. The source material was PBMCs or a T cell subset sorted from them (not recorded which). These receptors were collected from a man younger than 35 who had mild COVID-19 (a few samples of this study predate the infection). Cell type and time point are not known. Both conserved end residues are trimmed from each CDR3.

v_gene: TRBV21-1; j_gene: TRBJ2-3; CDR3aa: ASSLIPLSTDTQY
v_gene: TRBV6-6; j_gene: TRBJ2-3; CDR3aa: ASRVSGGGTDTQY
v_gene: TRBV6-5; j_gene: TRBJ1-3; CDR3aa: ASQLGSGNTIY
v_gene: TRBV7-8; j_gene: TRBJ1-5; CDR3aa: ASSPGTGRYQPQH
v_gene: TRBV7-2; j_gene: TRBJ2-3; CDR3aa: ASSLASLGTDTQY
v_gene: TRBV7-2; j_gene: TRBJ1-2; CDR3aa: ASSLYGYGYT
v_gene: TRBV20-1; j_gene: TRBJ2-5; CDR3aa: SARAVAGRETQY
v_gene: TRBV7-2; j_gene: TRBJ1-1; CDR3aa: ASSSQRGNTEAF
v_gene: TRBV4-3; j_gene: TRBJ2-7; CDR3aa: ASSQDELAGGTMSYEQY
v_gene: TRBV3-1; j_gene: TRBJ2-3; CDR3aa: ASSQARDTDTQY
v_gene: TRBV20-1; j_gene: TRBJ2-7; CDR3aa: SARVWDLSYEQY
v_gene: TRBV12-3/TRBV12-4; j_gene: TRBJ2-2; CDR3aa: ASSFSLNTGELF
v_gene: TRBV4-1; j_gene: TRBJ2-5; CDR3aa: ASSHASGGETQY
v_gene: TRBV4-2; j_gene: TRBJ2-7; CDR3aa: ASSQGQGGISEQY
v_gene: TRBV6-6; j_gene: TRBJ2-3; CDR3aa: ASRGGATDTQY
v_gene: TRBV7-2; j_gene: TRBJ2-2; CDR3aa: ASSLGTGGVGELF
v_gene: TRBV12-3/TRBV12-4; j_gene: TRBJ1-5; CDR3aa: ASRHGGQPQH
v_gene: TRBV20-1; j_gene: TRBJ2-5; CDR3aa: SARVALQETQY
v_gene: TRBV7-9; j_gene: TRBJ2-2; CDR3aa: ASSGGGGPAGELF
v_gene: TRBV12-3/TRBV12-4; j_gene: TRBJ2-3; CDR3aa: ASSPLAGGLTQY